The rows below give T cell receptor beta chains drawn from one sample of a study of identical twins. From the 5' RACE reads, TCRdb called clonotypes with MiXCR, one entry per CDR3 protein. The data hold a few hundred thousand distinct CDR3 sequences, with approximately 11% observed a single time. This sample was shared with a second study, whose subject was yellow fever vaccine responses in identical twins.

The sample consisted of memory (CD45RO+) T cells sorted from blood. All receptors come from a young woman in good health. The CDR3 runs from the conserved cysteine through the conserved F or W. Each record gives: V gene, D gene, CDR3 protein. A D gene is named only where the DNA matches it firmly.

TRBV24-1 . CATSEGGQGPNTGELFF
TRBV7-2 . CASSLSGKETQYF
TRBV20-1 . CSATHMAERFTDTQYF
TRBV5-1 . CASSWRGVPYEQYF
TRBV28 . CASSSGEFNSPLHF
TRBV6-4 . CASSSKGGESPLHF
TRBV6-6 TRBD1 CASTPKGQGALDQPQHF
TRBV7-9 . CASSLTGGAISEKLFF
TRBV10-3 . CAISETTATNEKLFF
TRBV5-5 TRBD1 CASSSGQGFIMTNEQFF
TRBV7-9 . CASSRQEAYEQYF
TRBV20-1 . CSARAPTGIAVHEQFF
TRBV7-9 . CASSLWSDYEQYF